This T cell receptor (beta chain) was obtained from a study of neurological immune-mediated disorders (dated by TCRdb to the late 2010s). With respect to the entire study: Using UMI-based sequencing, the study compared peripheral blood TCR-beta repertoires from patients with HTLV-I-associated myelopathy (HAM/TSP), patients with multiple sclerosis, and healthy controls. The approximately 100 TCR-beta libraries included longitudinal samples, technical triplicates and paired sorted CD4+ and CD8+ T-cell subsets alongside PBMC samples. The cohort was made up of about 66 subjects, consisting of 15 or so HAM/TSP patients, around 35 multiple sclerosis patients and 20 healthy controls. The investigation overall reported the following: Across subjects, expanded clones never shared an identical CDR3 amino acid sequence, which suggests that the TCR-beta repertoires in every group were private. TCR clonal expansion was highest in HAM/TSP patients and lowest in MS patients, with MS patients falling below even healthy controls.

cDNA synthesis used template-switch 5'RACE with a primer carrying a 10-nucleotide random unique molecular identifier tagging each TCR transcript. Over 170 million TCR-beta sequences, covering 15-18 subjects, were produced in each sequencing run. The RNeasy kit was used to extract total RNA. The KAPA Real-time Library Amplification kit was used to amplify TCR-beta VDJ regions with primers for the TCR constant region and the 5'RACE anchor. Sample indexes and Illumina adaptors were added in a first PCR, and a second PCR then increased library yield. After Ampure bead purification, the roughly 650 bp TCR product was size-selected on a 2% E-gel SizeSelection system. Library quality was checked on a Bioanalyzer, concentration was measured with Qubit, and libraries were quantified with the Kapa Library Quantification kit before pooling. An Illumina HiSeq 2500 was used to sequence the libraries paired-end at 2 x 150 bp. To increase sequence diversity, roughly 25-31% phiX was spiked into each library pool. Turning to the authors' computational methods: The quality-filtered reads were processed with the UMI-based MiGEC pipeline, whose error correction step removed more than 80% of the raw TCR sequences. VDJ genes were aligned to IMGT germline references, and each clonotype was defined by a unique CDR3 amino acid sequence together with V-J genes. Clonal expansion, Shannon diversity and CDR3 relatedness were evaluated with VDJtools (CalcPairwiseDistances, ClusterSamples), while phylogenetic trees were built in CLCbio workbench. Expanded clones were defined as having at least 8 unique UMIs, based on coefficient-of-variation modelling across technical triplicates. TCRdb trimmed the raw reads at Q25, called clones with MiXCR and kept productive beta chains. For every CDR3 protein sequence, its rows merge into one entry that carries the most common genes and DNA. The V and J calls were not made by the authors but by TCRdb's processing. This sample comprises tens of thousands of distinct CDR3 sequences, 14% of them detected only once. The top ten hold about 6.8% of the sample.

The healthy controls were volunteers from blood banks in Maryland, USA. For the unsorted PBMC libraries, 2 million PBMCs were stored in RNAlater at -80 degrees C until RNA extraction and were used to generate the libraries. Peripheral blood was subjected to Ficoll-Hypaque density gradient centrifugation to isolate PBMCs, which were then cryopreserved in liquid nitrogen. This clonotype was observed at least ten times. Its antigen specificity is not known. Base-call qualities are not available, and no considerably larger clone is one nucleotide away. This clonotype was obtained from a woman aged 45-65 years in good health. The sequenced material came from PBMCs.

The nucleotide sequence is TGTGCCAGCAGTTTATACGGGGCGGACGGCCGGACCCAGTACTTC. This encodes CASSLYGADGRTQYF. The rearranged chain carries TRBV28 and TRBJ2-5, with the D call perhaps TRBD1 or TRBD2, as 5 bases match in each case. Measured from the cysteine to the phenylalanine, the CDR3 is 15 residues long. Of all the DNA, just the CDR3 is kept, 45 bases in frame from base 1. The germline V gene specifies MDHEN as CDR1 and SYDVKM as CDR2. V and J are truncated by 1 base and 7 bases respectively, leaving an intervening sequence of 16 bases.